The 12 T cell receptor beta chains given below trace back to one sample, sequenced in a study of regulatory T cells in long-lasting Graves disease. According to the study, TCR beta libraries were built with iRepertoire HTBI primers and CDR3-region Arm-PCR. TCRdb re-derived calls from the multiplex PCR reads in MiXCR, one entry per CDR3 protein. This table holds a few hundred thousand distinct CDR3 sequences, 15% to 20% found once. Time point denoted: newly diagnosed GD, antithyroid drugs for less than 3 months. The TCR library was made from RNA extracted from PBMCs. These data are also associated with another study on T cells in Graves' hyperthyroidism and ophthalmopathy.

The material was peripheral blood mononuclear cells (PBMCs), obtained at new diagnosis, from a patient treated with antithyroid drugs. These receptors were obtained from a woman younger than 45 with Graves disease.

In its sample, this clonotype was seen many times. The CDR3 nucleotides are TGTGCCATCCGAACCGGGCCCATGGGAGAGCAGTACTTC. Its protein is CAIRTGPMGEQYF. The chain combines TRBV10-3 with TRBJ2-7; no firm D call. The CDR3 extends over 13 amino acids. The ends were cut back, 8 bases at V and 7 bases at J, with 18 bases in the middle. Looked up from germline, CDR1 is ENHRY and CDR2 is SYGVKD.

This clonotype was recorded at least ten times. The chain uses TRBV5-1 and TRBJ1-2; D not certain. V shed 0 bases and J shed 6 bases, with 12 bases lying between them. This CDR3 is 14 amino acids long. The germline V gene encodes CDR1 SGHRS and CDR2 YFSETQ. DNA of the CDR3: TGCGCCAGCAGCTTGGTTGCGAATACGAATGGCTACACCTTC. Translating it yields CASSLVANTNGYTF.

The V call is TRBV5-1, the J call TRBJ1-1; maybe TRBD1 (5 bases). The CDR3 loop spans 14 amino acids. CDR1 is SGHRS and CDR2 is YFSETQ in the germline V gene. V lost 2 bases and J lost 0, with 8 bases in between. The CDR3 nucleotides are TGCGCCAGCAGCTTACAGGCCATGAACACTGAAGCTTTCTTT. Its translation: CASSLQAMNTEAFF.

This clonotype was counted many times. The chain joins TRBV19 to TRBJ1-2, with a possible D match to TRBD1 (6 bases). The ends were cut back, 7 bases at V and 4 bases at J, with 16 bases in the middle. Germline CDR1 reads LNHDA; CDR2 reads SQIVND (reference sequence). The CDR3 length is 14 residues. This chain's CDR3 is CASTLGGDPYGYTF. CDR3 coding DNA: TGTGCCAGTACCCTAGGGGGAGATCCCTATGGCTACACCTTC. Using reference TRBV19 and TRBJ1-2 for the parts outside the CDR3, the full variable domain is DGGITQSPKYLFRKEGQNVTLSCEQNLNHDAMYWYRQDPGQGLRLIYYSQIVNDFQKGDIAEGYSVSREKKESFPLTVTSAQKNPTAFYLCASTLGGDPYGYTFGSGTRLTVV.

At least ten counts were recorded for this clonotype. This chain links TRBV6-5 with TRBJ1-1, with 10 bases matching TRBD1. Germline V lookup: CDR1 MNHEY, CDR2 SVGAGI. V trimming: 2 bases; J trimming: 0 bases; junction bases outside the gene matches: 3. The CDR3 is made up of 16 amino acids. This CDR3 is CASSYAGTGVNTEAFF. The CDR3 DNA reads as TGTGCCAGCAGTTACGCCGGGACAGGGGTGAACACTGAAGCTTTCTTT.

The rearrangement joins TRBV19 to TRBJ2-3; D is uncertain. CDR3 length: 14 residues. CDR1 is LNHDA and CDR2 is SQIVND in the germline V gene (reference sequence). Deletions cut 7 bases from V and 2 bases from J, with 13 bases between. The CDR3 DNA is TGTGCCAGTAAGGTTTCGGCGTTCACAGATACGCAGTATTTT. This gives the protein CASKVSAFTDTQYF.

This rearrangement joins TRBV11-3 to TRBJ2-1; tentatively, D is TRBD2 (7 bases). The end of the DNA is better explained by TRBJ2-5, so the J call may be wrong. This CDR3 is built from 14 residues. Germline CDR1 and CDR2: SGHNT and YENEEA. The CDR3 DNA reads as TGTGCCAGCAGCTCTTTGGGGGGGCGAGAGACCCAGTACTTC. Amino acid sequence: CASSSLGGRETQYF.

As regards this clonotype: At one of its ends the junction is not consistent with the germline gene, which may arise from a read error. The rearrangement joins TRBV6-1 to TRBJ1-4; possibly TRBD1 for D (5 bases). In germline, CDR1 is MNHNS, CDR2 SASEGT. The CDR3 loop spans 15 amino acids. For the CDR3, the DNA is TGTGCCAGCAAACGGGACCGGACTTTGAATAAAAAACTTTTTTTT. As protein: CASKRDRTLNKKLFF.

The chain is built from TRBV2 and TRBJ1-2; 10 positions match TRBD1. Germline-derived CDR1 and CDR2 are SNHLY and FYNNEI. The CDR3 sequence is 15 residues long. J lost 4 bases, V lost 4 bases, and 6 bases had no gene match. The CDR3 sequence is CASSGRDRGVYGYTF. The DNA for the CDR3 is TGTGCCAGCAGTGGTCGGGACAGGGGTGTCTATGGCTACACCTTC.

This clonotype has ten or more counts. V is TRBV5-8 and J is TRBJ2-5; 11 positions match TRBD1. Looked up from germline, CDR1 is SGHTS and CDR2 is YDEGEE. The J segment lost 4 bases and the V segment lost 4 bases, leaving 3 bases of the junction unmatched. This CDR3 is built from 14 residues. The CDR3 bases are TGTGCCAGCAGCCGAGGGACAGGGGGAGAGACCCAGTACTTC. Amino acids: CASSRGTGGETQYF.

This clonotype was seen many times. This chain uses TRBV5-6 with TRBJ2-1; perhaps D is TRBD1 or TRBD2 (7 bases each). Trimming removed 0 bases from V and 4 bases from J, with 17 bases in between. Germline CDR1 SGHDT, CDR2 YYEEEE. The CDR3 spans 17 residues. In DNA form, the CDR3 reads TGTGCCAGCAGCTTGGCCGGGGGGACAGCCTCGTACAATGAGCAGTTCTTC. This encodes CASSLAGGTASYNEQFF.

This clonotype was detected ten times or more. The rearrangement joins TRBV6-1 to TRBJ1-5; TRBD1 aligns across 7 bases. Looked up from germline, CDR1 is MNHNS and CDR2 is SASEGT. The CDR3 is made up of 14 amino acids. The junction had 5 bases not matched to a gene; V was cut back by 5 bases and J by 4 bases. The CDR3 region has the DNA TGTGCCAGCAGTCTTGGACAGGAGAATCAGCCCCAGCATTTT. Translation: CASSLGQENQPQHF.